Sequencing of this TCR beta chain was carried out in a study of T-cell reconstitution after alpha-beta-depleted transplantation in children. The authors prepared the TCRbeta library with unique molecular identifiers. Via MiXCR, TCRdb re-called the PCR reads, giving one row per CDR3 protein. Of 170,000 or so distinct CDR3 sequences in the sample, about 6.4% were seen once. This clonotype was detected ten times or more. The CDR3 sequence is 21 residues long. The ends were cut back, 2 bases at V and 0 bases at J, with 26 bases in the middle. Germline V lookup: CDR1 LGHDT, CDR2 YNNKEL (reference sequence).

The material sequenced was PBMCs from the stem cell graft donor, taken from the stem cell graft. The V gene is TRBV3-1, the J gene TRBJ2-1; D may be TRBD1 or TRBD2 (5 bases each). The clonotype comes from a human donor who donated a stem cell graft to a child with Wiskott-Aldrich syndrome. CDR3 loop: CASSQMVGTRGVWNSYNEQFF. For the CDR3, the DNA is TGTGCCAGCAGCCAAATGGTGGGGACGAGGGGAGTCTGGAACTCCTACAATGAGCAGTTCTTC.